A single sample gave rise to the 28 T cell receptor beta chains below, sequenced in a study of blood T cell repertoires in COVID-19. Sequencing used immunoSEQ multiplex PCR; TCRdb keeps in-frame clones, though not all of them. The table includes 110,000 to 150,000 clones, around 80% detected once. Sample: PBMCs or T cells enriched from blood (not recorded which). The receptors shown here come from a woman aged 45-59 years who had recovered from COVID-19.

This chain joins TRBV7-3 and TRBJ1-1; 9 nucleotides agree with TRBD1. The V gene end was trimmed by 5 bases and the J gene end by 7 bases; junction bases not matched to a gene: 5. This CDR3 contains 13 residues. Germline values: CDR1 SGHTA, CDR2 FQGTGA. This CDR3 reads CASSPLTGGEAFF. In nucleotides, the CDR3 is TGTGCCAGCAGCCCTCTGACAGGGGGTGAAGCTTTCTTT.

This clone was found a few times. The genes are TRBV28 and TRBJ1-1; no reliable D call. CDR3 length: 14 amino acids. The V gene lost 8 bases and the J gene lost 0 bases, with 13 bases spanning the gap. The germline gives CDR1 MDHEN, CDR2 SYDVKM. Here the CDR3 reads CASGEAKLNTEAFF. The CDR3 region has the DNA TGTGCCAGCGGGGAGGCCAAACTGAACACTGAAGCTTTCTTT.

The rearrangement joins TRBV3-1 (or the pseudogene TRBV3-2) to TRBJ1-1; D not resolved. CDR1 and CDR2 from the germline V gene are LGHDT and YNNKEL (reference sequence). This CDR3 has 14 residues. V lost 1 base, J lost 3 bases, and 9 bases lay in between. CDR3 DNA: TGTGCCAGCAGCCAAGGAAGACTTTACACTGAAGCTTTCTTT. This sequence encodes CASSQGRLYTEAFF.

The chain carries TRBV2 and TRBJ1-5; tentatively, D is TRBD1 (5 bases). Trimming removed 8 bases at V and 1 base at J, with 9 bases between. Germline-derived CDR1 and CDR2 are SNHLY and FYNNEI. The length of the CDR3 is 13 residues. CDR3 DNA sequence: TGTGCCAGCCAGGGCCAGAGCAATCAGCCCCAGCATTTT. It specifies CASQGQSNQPQHF.

This clone showed up just once. The chain couples TRBV5-5 to TRBJ1-3; D gene uncertain. The length of the CDR3 is 18 residues. V lost 0 bases and J 0 bases, leaving 16 bases between the germline ends. Germline values: CDR1 SGHKS, CDR2 YYEKEE (reference sequence). The CDR3 sequence is CASSLAEAPRSSGNTIYF. The CDR3 DNA follows: TGTGCCAGCAGCTTGGCCGAGGCACCTCGGAGCTCTGGAAACACCATATATTTT.

This chain joins TRBV18 and TRBJ1-1, with 7 positions matching TRBD1. CDR3 length: 13 amino acids. Trimming removed 3 bases from V and 7 bases from J; junction bases left unmatched: 5. Germline CDR1 is KGHSH and CDR2 is LQKENI. The CDR3 bases are TGTGCCAGCTCACCCGGGACAGAGATTGAAGCTTTCTTT. Its translation is CASSPGTEIEAFF.

J is TRBJ1-5 and V is TRBV5-1, with TRBD1 matching over 12 bases. CDR3 length equals 17 residues. The junction had 7 bases not matched to a gene; V was cut back by 4 bases and J by 2 bases. Germline CDR1 reads SGHRS; CDR2 reads YFSETQ. The CDR3 spells CASSPGQGARGNQPQHF. The CDR3 region has the DNA TGCGCCAGCAGCCCGGGACAGGGGGCTCGAGGCAATCAGCCCCAGCATTTT.

This sequence joins TRBV28 and TRBJ2-7; perhaps TRBD2 as D (6 bases). The CDR3 sequence is 12 residues long. The germline CDR1 and CDR2 sequences are MDHEN and SYDVKM. The V gene lost 6 bases and the J gene lost 4 bases, with 10 bases spanning the gap. DNA of the CDR3: TGTGCCAGCAGCCTTGGGGGGTACGAGCAGTACGTC. Protein sequence: CASSLGGYEQYV.

The chain links TRBV11-3 to TRBJ1-1; 10 bases align to TRBD1. The CDR3 totals 14 residues. Germline CDR1 and CDR2: SGHNT and YENEEA. The V gene end was trimmed by 1 base and the J gene end by 7 bases; junction bases not matched to a gene: 3. The CDR3 sequence: CASSLAGQGDEAFF. Written as DNA, the CDR3 is TGTGCCAGCAGCTTAGCCGGACAGGGGGATGAAGCTTTCTTT.

In the case of this clone: Within the sample, other DNA sequences also encode this same CDR3. The chain joins TRBV24-1 to TRBJ2-5, with D possibly being TRBD1 (6 bases). The germline V gene has CDR1 KGHDR and CDR2 SFDVKD. The CDR3 is 12 residues long. V lost 7 bases, J lost 4 bases, and 9 bases lay in between. The CDR3: CATRGAGETQYF. Here the CDR3 DNA reads TGTGCCACCAGGGGGGCGGGAGAGACCCAGTACTTC.

The chain recombines TRBV5-1 with TRBJ1-1, with 11 bases identical to TRBD1. CDR3 length: 14 residues. The V and J ends lost 1 base and 11 bases, in that order; junction bases with no gene match: 7. The germline V gene encodes CDR1 SGHRS and CDR2 YFSETQ. The CDR3 here is CASSLSGTGGAAFF. CDR3 bases: TGCGCCAGCAGCTTGAGCGGGACAGGGGGAGCCGCTTTCTTT.

This CDR3 reads CASSSTGFRGYTF. As DNA, the CDR3 is TGCGCCAGCAGCTCGACAGGGTTCAGGGGCTACACCTTC. The chain is built from TRBV5-1 and TRBJ1-2; 7 bases fit TRBD1. The length of the CDR3 is 13 residues. Germline loops: CDR1 SGHRS, CDR2 YFSETQ. Trimming cost V 3 bases and J 8 bases; bases outside gene matches: 7.

This chain connects TRBV6-5 to TRBJ1-2, with 9 nucleotides matching TRBD1. The V gene end was trimmed by 6 bases and the J gene end by 0 bases; junction bases not matched to a gene: 5. This CDR3 spans 15 amino acids. Germline CDR1 and CDR2: MNHEY and SVGAGI. In DNA, the CDR3 is TGTGCCAGCAGCTACGGACAGGGGCCTAACTATGGCTACACCTTC. Protein product: CASSYGQGPNYGYTF.

This chain connects TRBV24-1 to TRBJ1-2; D gene ambiguous. CDR1 and CDR2 from the germline V gene are KGHDR and SFDVKD. V dropped 3 bases and J dropped 6 bases, with 13 bases sitting between them. This CDR3 region has 14 residues. This chain's CDR3 is CATSDTPTRDGYTF. CDR3 in DNA: TGTGCCACCAGTGATACTCCTACGAGAGATGGCTACACCTTC.

V is TRBV29-1 and J is TRBJ1-5; D is perhaps TRBD1 (5 bases). This CDR3 region has 13 residues. CDR1 is SQVTM and CDR2 is ANQGSEA in the germline V gene. V was pared by 7 bases and J by 0 bases, with 10 bases between. The CDR3 DNA follows: TGCAGCGCCCGGGGGGGTAGCAATCAGCCCCAGCATTTT. Its protein product is CSARGGSNQPQHF.

The count of this clone is one. The chain carries TRBV3-1 (or the pseudogene TRBV3-2) and TRBJ2-1, with 9 bases fitting TRBD2. The CDR3 loop spans 16 amino acids. Germline CDR1 LGHDT, CDR2 YNNKEL (reference sequence). V shed 1 base, J shed 8 bases, and the junction held 9 bases outside the gene matches. Written as DNA, the CDR3 is TGTGCCAGCAGCCAAGGAGCGGGGGGCCTCGACGATGAGCAGTTCTTC. This sequence encodes CASSQGAGGLDDEQFF.

The V call is TRBV5-4, the J call TRBJ1-1; 9 bases fit TRBD1. CDR1 SGHNT and CDR2 YYREEE come from the germline V gene (reference sequence). This CDR3 has 15 residues. V gave up 4 bases and J gave up 4 bases; unmatched junction bases: 8. The CDR3 nucleotides read TGTGCCAGCAGCCCAGGGGGACAGGGAGGCACTGAAGCTTTCTTT. Its translation is CASSPGGQGGTEAFF. Full variable domain (rest looked up from reference TRBV5-4 and TRBJ1-1): ETGVTQSPTHLIKTRGQQVTLRCSSQSGHNTVSWYQQALGQGPQFIFQYYREEENGRGNFPPRFSGLQFPNYSSELNVNALELDDSALYLCASSPGGQGGTEAFFGQGTRLTVV.

This clone showed up just once. This chain connects TRBV5-1 to TRBJ2-2, with 8 bases that match TRBD2. Germline V gives CDR1 SGHRS, CDR2 YFSETQ. J was trimmed by 5 bases and V by 2 bases; bases with no gene match: 2. The CDR3 length is 14 residues. This chain's CDR3 is CASSLERGTGELFF. The CDR3 bases are TGCGCCAGCAGCTTAGAGCGGGGGACCGGGGAGCTGTTTTTT.

This clone turned up a few times. This chain joins TRBV4-1 and TRBJ1-1; D remains unclear. This CDR3 spans 15 amino acids. V gave up 0 bases and J gave up 4 bases, with 12 bases separating them. Germline values: CDR1 MGHRA, CDR2 YSYEKL. DNA for the CDR3: TGCGCCAGCAGCCAAGAGCCCCAGCGGGGCACTGAAGCTTTCTTT. Its translation is CASSQEPQRGTEAFF.

V is TRBV6-4 and J is TRBJ1-2; 8 nucleotides align to TRBD1. Germline V gene data show CDR1 as MRHNA and CDR2 as SNTAGT. V was pared by 0 bases and J by 3 bases, with 9 bases of the junction left unmatched. This CDR3 contains 17 residues. For the CDR3, the DNA is TGTGCCAGCAGTGACTCATTCGGCAGGGGGCGCGACTATGGCTACACCTTC. This translates into CASSDSFGRGRDYGYTF.

The chain joins TRBV5-1 to TRBJ2-1, with 9 bases aligning to TRBD1. J was trimmed by 5 bases and V by 9 bases; bases with no gene match: 12. The germline V gene has CDR1 SGHRS and CDR2 YFSETQ. CDR3 size: 15 residues. The CDR3 sequence: CANKDRDRENNEQFF. In DNA, the CDR3 is TGCGCCAACAAAGACCGGGACAGGGAAAACAATGAGCAGTTCTTC.

The chain uses TRBV10-3 and TRBJ1-4; TRBD1 matches at 8 bases. After removal of 2 bases from V and 4 bases from J, the junction contained 0 bases not matched to a gene. The length of the CDR3 is 14 residues. CDR1 and CDR2 from the germline V gene are ENHRY and SYGVKD. The CDR3 spells CAISEGQGNEKLFF. The CDR3 DNA is TGTGCCATCAGTGAGGGACAGGGTAATGAAAAACTGTTTTTT.

The chain links TRBV5-6 to TRBJ1-4; D may be TRBD1 (5 bases). Trimming pared 4 bases from V and 6 bases from J, leaving 10 bases between. From germline, CDR1 is SGHDT and CDR2 YYEEEE. The CDR3 runs 13 residues. CDR3 sequence reads: CASSRRVDEKLFF. In DNA form, the CDR3 reads TGTGCCAGCAGCCGCAGGGTGGATGAAAAACTGTTTTTT.

Only a few counts were recorded for this clone. The chain recombines TRBV19 with TRBJ1-2; D uncertain. Germline V gene data show CDR1 as LNHDA and CDR2 as SQIVND (reference sequence). Trimming removed 3 bases from V and 0 bases from J, with 17 bases in between. The CDR3 runs 17 residues. The CDR3 loop reads CASSITAAGLANYGYTF. DNA of the CDR3: TGTGCCAGTAGTATCACAGCGGCGGGCCTAGCTAACTATGGCTACACCTTC.

The V and J genes are TRBV2 and TRBJ2-5; TRBD2 is a possible D gene (6 bases). Trimming shortened V by 3 bases and J by 5 bases, and 13 bases separated the two germline ends. CDR3 length: 14 amino acids. Per the germline V gene, CDR1 is SNHLY and CDR2 is FYNNEI. The CDR3 sequence is CASSDGAGPETQYF. In DNA form, the CDR3 reads TGTGCCAGCAGTGACGGAGCGGGTCCGGAGACCCAGTACTTC. Variable domain in full (rest from reference TRBV2 and TRBJ2-5): EPEVTQTPSHQVTQMGQEVILRCVPISNHLYFYWYRQILGQKVEFLVSFYNNEISEKSEIFDDQFSVERPDGSNFTLKIRSTKLEDSAMYFCASSDGAGPETQYFGPGTRLLVL.

This rearrangement joins TRBV9 to TRBJ2-5; 7 bases are a match to TRBD1. The CDR3 length is 16 residues. Trimming took 4 bases from V and 3 from J; bases not matched to a gene: 12. Germline CDR1 reads SGDLS; CDR2 reads YYNGEE. In DNA form, the CDR3 reads TGTGCCAGCAGCTGGGGAACCGGGACAGCTGAAGAGACCCAGTACTTC. Its protein product is CASSWGTGTAEETQYF.

The chain combines TRBV10-3 with TRBJ2-5; 8 positions match TRBD1. The germline V gene has CDR1 ENHRY and CDR2 SYGVKD. The trim removed 2 bases at V and 2 bases at J, leaving 7 bases unmatched. The CDR3 loop spans 16 amino acids. The CDR3 DNA sequence: TGTGCCATCAGTGAGAGCTTGCAGGGGGCTCAAGAGACCCAGTACTTC. As protein: CAISESLQGAQETQYF.

CDR3: CASSLWWQSTDTQYF. In nucleotides, the CDR3 is TGTGCCAGCAGCTTGTGGTGGCAGAGCACAGATACGCAGTATTTT. V is TRBV5-4 and J is TRBJ2-3; D remains ambiguous. V gave up 1 base and J gave up 0 bases, with 9 bases separating them. Germline CDR1 SGHNT, CDR2 YYREEE (reference sequence). The CDR3 runs 15 residues.